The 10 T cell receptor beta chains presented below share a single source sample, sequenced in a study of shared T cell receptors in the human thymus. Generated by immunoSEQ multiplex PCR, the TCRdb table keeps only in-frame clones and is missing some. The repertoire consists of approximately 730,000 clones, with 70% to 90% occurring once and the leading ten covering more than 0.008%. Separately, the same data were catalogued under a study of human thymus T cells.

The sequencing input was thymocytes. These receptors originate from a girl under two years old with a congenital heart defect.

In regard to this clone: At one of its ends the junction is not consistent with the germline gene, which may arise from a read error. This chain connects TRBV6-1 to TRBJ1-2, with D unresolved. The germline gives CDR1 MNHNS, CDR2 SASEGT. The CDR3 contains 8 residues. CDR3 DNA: TGTGCCAGCAGTGGCGGTTCCTTC. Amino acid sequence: CASSGGSF.

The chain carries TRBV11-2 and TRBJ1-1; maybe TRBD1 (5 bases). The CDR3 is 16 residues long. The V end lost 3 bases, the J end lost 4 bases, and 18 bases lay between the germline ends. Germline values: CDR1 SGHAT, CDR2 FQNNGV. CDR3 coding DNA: TGTGCCAGCAGCTTCAATAGTGGCAGGGTGAGCACTGAAGCTTTCTTT. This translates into CASSFNSGRVSTEAFF.

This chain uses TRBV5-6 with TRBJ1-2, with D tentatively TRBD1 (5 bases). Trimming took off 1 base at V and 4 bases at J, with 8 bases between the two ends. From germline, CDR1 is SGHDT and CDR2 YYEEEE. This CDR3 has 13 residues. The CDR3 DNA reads TGTGCCAGCAGCTTGCACAGGAGCTATGGCTACACCTTC. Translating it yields CASSLHRSYGYTF.

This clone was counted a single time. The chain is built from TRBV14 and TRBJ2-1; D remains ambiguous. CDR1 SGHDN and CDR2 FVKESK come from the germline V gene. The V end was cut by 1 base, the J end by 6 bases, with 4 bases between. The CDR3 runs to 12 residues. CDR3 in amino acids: CASSQGSNEQFF. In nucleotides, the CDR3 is TGTGCCAGCAGCCAAGGGAGCAATGAGCAGTTCTTC.

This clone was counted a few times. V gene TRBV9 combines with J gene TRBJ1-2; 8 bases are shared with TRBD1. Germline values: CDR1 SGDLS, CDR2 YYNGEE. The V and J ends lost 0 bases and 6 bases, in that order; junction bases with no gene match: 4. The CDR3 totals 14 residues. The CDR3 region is CASSVARTGHGYTF. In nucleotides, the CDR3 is TGTGCCAGCAGCGTAGCTCGGACAGGGCATGGCTACACCTTC.

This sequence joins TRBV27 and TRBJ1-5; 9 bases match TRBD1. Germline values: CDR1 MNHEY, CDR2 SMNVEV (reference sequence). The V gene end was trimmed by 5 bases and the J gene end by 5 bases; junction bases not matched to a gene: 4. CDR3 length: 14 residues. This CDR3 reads CASSPWTGDQPQHF. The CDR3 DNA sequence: TGTGCCAGCAGTCCTTGGACAGGGGATCAGCCCCAGCATTTT.

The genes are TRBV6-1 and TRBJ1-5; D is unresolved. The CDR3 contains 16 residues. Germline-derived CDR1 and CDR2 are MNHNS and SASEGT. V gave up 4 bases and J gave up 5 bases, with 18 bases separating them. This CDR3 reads CASSAPRAMTYQPQHF. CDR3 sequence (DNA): TGTGCCAGCAGTGCCCCGCGGGCCATGACCTATCAGCCCCAGCATTTT.

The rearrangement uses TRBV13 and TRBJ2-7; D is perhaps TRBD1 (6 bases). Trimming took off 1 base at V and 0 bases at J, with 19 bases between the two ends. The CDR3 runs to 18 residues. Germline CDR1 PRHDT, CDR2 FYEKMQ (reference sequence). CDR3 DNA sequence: TGTGCCAGCAGCTTAGCTGACAGGCTTATCACTAGCTCCTACGAGCAGTACTTC. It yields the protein CASSLADRLITSSYEQYF.

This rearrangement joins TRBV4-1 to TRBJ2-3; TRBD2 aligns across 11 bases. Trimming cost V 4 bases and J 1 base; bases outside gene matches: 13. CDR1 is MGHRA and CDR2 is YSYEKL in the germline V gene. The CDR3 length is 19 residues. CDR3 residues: CASSPRARLLAGGTDTQYF. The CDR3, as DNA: TGCGCCAGCAGCCCCCGTGCGCGATTACTAGCGGGGGGCACAGATACGCAGTATTTT.

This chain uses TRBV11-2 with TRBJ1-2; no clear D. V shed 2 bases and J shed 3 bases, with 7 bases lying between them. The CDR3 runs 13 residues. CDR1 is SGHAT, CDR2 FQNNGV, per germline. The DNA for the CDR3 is TGTGCCAGCAGCTTAAGTCGGTACTATGGCTACACCTTC. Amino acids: CASSLSRYYGYTF.